This T cell receptor (beta chain) was documented in a study of patients and donors after allogeneic stem cell transplantation. This clonotype was picked up many times. This CDR3 spans 15 amino acids. V lost 0 bases, J lost 8 bases, and 14 bases lay in between. The germline V gene has CDR1 SGHRS and CDR2 YFSETQ. TCRdb independently ran MiXCR on the RT-PCR reads; one entry per CDR3 protein. This repertoire shows over 150,000 distinct CDR3 sequences, roughly 30% found once; its top ten account for about 3%. This chain connects TRBV5-1 to TRBJ1-4; D perhaps matches TRBD1 (5 bases). The receptor was isolated from a human donor who was either an allogeneic HSCT recipient or a stem cell or donor lymphocyte infusion donor (not recorded which). It is not recorded whose cells these are; they may come from a transplant donor. Input material: blood, either unsorted or a sorted T cell fraction (not recorded which). Here the CDR3 DNA reads TGCGCCAGCAGCTTGGGCGGCAGGGATGGCGAAAAACTGTTTTTT. Translation: CASSLGGRDGEKLFF. Using reference TRBV5-1 and TRBJ1-4 for the parts outside the CDR3, the full variable domain is KAGVTQTPRYLIKTRGQQVTLSCSPISGHRSVSWYQQTPGQGLQFLFEYFSETQRNKGNFPGRFSGRQFSNSRSEMNVSTLELGDSALYLCASSLGGRDGEKLFFGSGTQLSVL.